One T cell receptor (beta chain) is described in this entry. This clone's antigen is unknown. No clone much larger than this one lies a single base away; base qualities are absent. TCRbeta CDR3 regions were amplified from genomic DNA by means of the immunoSEQ Assay, a bias-controlled multiplex PCR. Processing in the source paper ran as follows. The number of nucleated cells in each sample was estimated by amplification of reference gene primers within the assay. To quantify the absolute abundance of each unique TCRbeta CDR3 rearrangement, sequence reads were collapsed and filtered. For each sample, productive Simpson clonality was calculated as the square root of Simpson's diversity index over productive rearrangements. The table comes from immuneACCESS by way of TCRdb, which keeps in-frame sequences with V and J called. Part of the clones is missing from these tables; in studies checked, under half for an unresolved V gene and the rest for unknown reasons. That table supplies the V and J calls and clone size; D and trimming were determined from the DNA. Counted in this sample were 150,000 or so clones; approximately 83% of them appeared once. The ten largest make up 9.5% to 13% of the sample.

One collaborating source in Seattle enrolled patients while the patients were actively infected and followed the patients over time throughout the course of disease. Collaborating institutions collected whole blood in K2EDTA tubes following their own protocols. For TCRbeta analysis, collaborators shipped samples in one of three forms: frozen whole blood, isolated PBMCs, or DNA extracted from either of those sample types. The data are from a study of blood T cell repertoires in COVID-19 (dated by TCRdb to the early 2020s). Background on the whole study: The collaborator samples originated in the United States, Italy and Spain and spanned the acute and convalescent phases of COVID-19. The repertoires were made available in a free public database intended to serve as a resource for research on the immune response to SARS-CoV-2. Deeply sampled blood TCRbeta repertoires from subjects exposed to, actively infected with, or recovered from COVID-19 were included in the dataset. The material from the prospective study consisted of cDNA or gDNA derived from T cells, B-cell-depleted T cells, or PBMCs. HLA class I and class II types, where available, came from metadata supplied by the sample provider rather than from assay-based typing. Samples came from the ongoing ImmuneRACE study (first 160 participants) plus 1,254 subjects from 6 global collaborators. The sample metadata nearly always contained a de-identified subject ID, COVID-19 status, age in years and sex. Paper-wide results and their limitations: The amount of clinical and demographic metadata varied by source and participant and was provided uncurated.

CDR3 length: 13 amino acids, cysteine to phenylalanine. Only the CDR3 portion is preserved as DNA: 39 bases, with reading frame beginning at the first base. Sequences SGHRS (CDR1) and YFSETQ (CDR2) are obtained from the germline V gene. The trim is 4 bases for V and 5 bases for J, with a gap of 12 bases between the germline ends. The sequence was obtained from a woman aged 55-69 years with COVID-19, enrolled during active disease. This chain is built from TRBV5-1 and TRBJ2-5; no D gene can be assigned with confidence. The source material was peripheral blood. The sequenced DNA: TGCGCCAGCAGCCGACAAAACCCGGAGACCCAGTACTTC. Its product reads: CASSRQNPETQYF.